A selection of T cell receptor beta chains follows, all from one sample in a study of blood T cell repertoires in COVID-19. Profiling relied on immunoSEQ multiplex PCR, and the TCRdb table lists in-frame clones only, not all of them. Among fewer than 250,000 clones listed, more than 70% were seen once. The sample taken for sequencing was peripheral blood. The receptor source for this set is a man in his forties or fifties with active or convalescent COVID-19. CDR3s include the opening cysteine and the closing phenylalanine or tryptophan. Each record gives: D gene, J gene, V gene, clone size, CDR3 DNA, CDR3 protein. The D gene is left open where the match is weak. Not all rows give a size; the values are once, few, many and, for expanded clones, a class.

d_gene: NA; j_gene: TRBJ1-6; v_gene: TRBV27; abundance: NA; CDR3nt: TGTGCCAGCAGTCGCAGGGATTCACCCCTCCACTTT; CDR3aa: CASSRRDSPLHF
d_gene: TRBD2; j_gene: TRBJ2-1; v_gene: TRBV5-4; abundance: once; CDR3nt: TGTGCCAGCAGGAACCGGGAGGGCGCCTACAATGAGCAGTTCTTC; CDR3aa: CASRNREGAYNEQFF
d_gene: TRBD1; j_gene: TRBJ2-7; v_gene: TRBV28; abundance: NA; CDR3nt: TGTGCCAGCAGTTTATCGGACAGGCCGTACTTC; CDR3aa: CASSLSDRPYF
d_gene: NA; j_gene: TRBJ2-7; v_gene: TRBV11-2; abundance: NA; CDR3nt: TGTGCCAGCAGCTCCTGGGCTAGCAGCTCCTACGAGCAGTACTTC; CDR3aa: CASSSWASSSYEQYF
d_gene: NA; j_gene: TRBJ1-6; v_gene: TRBV11-2; abundance: NA; CDR3nt: TGTGCCAGCAGCCCAGGACTCTATAATTCACCCCTCCACTTT; CDR3aa: CASSPGLYNSPLHF
d_gene: TRBD1; j_gene: TRBJ2-1; v_gene: TRBV5-4; abundance: once; CDR3nt: TGTGCCAGCAGCTGGGGACAGGGACATTACAATGAGCAGTTCTTC; CDR3aa: CASSWGQGHYNEQFF
d_gene: NA; j_gene: TRBJ2-2; v_gene: TRBV27; abundance: NA; CDR3nt: TGTGCCAGCAGACTGCGGACACGCACGAACACCGGGGAGCTGTTTTTT; CDR3aa: CASRLRTRTNTGELFF
d_gene: NA; j_gene: TRBJ1-2; v_gene: TRBV7-9; abundance: NA; CDR3nt: TGTGCCAGCAGCTTTACTAACTATGGCTACACCTTC; CDR3aa: CASSFTNYGYTF
d_gene: TRBD1; j_gene: TRBJ1-2; v_gene: TRBV19; abundance: NA; CDR3nt: TGTGCCAGTAGTCCCGACCCCCAGGGGGGAGGTGGCTACACCTTC; CDR3aa: CASSPDPQGGGGYTF
d_gene: TRBD2; j_gene: TRBJ2-7; v_gene: TRBV6-5; abundance: NA; CDR3nt: TGTGCCAGCAGCCTTACTAGCGGGAGGTCCTACGAGCAGTACTTC; CDR3aa: CASSLTSGRSYEQYF